The subject of this entry is one TCR beta chain. Next came a second PCR, run for about 6 to 12 cycles, which used a sample-barcoded 5' primer along with a J-beta primer mix. TCRdb processed the 5' RACE reads anew with MiXCR; each CDR3 protein has one entry. Of over 950,000 distinct CDR3 sequences listed, roughly 51% are singletons. This sample was included in a study of blood T cells in healthy people across ages. Germline-derived CDR1 and CDR2 are MDHEN and SYDVKM. CDR3 length: 15 amino acids. The sequenced sample consisted of blood. This sequence was found in a woman in her sixties or seventies in good health. V gene TRBV28 combines with J gene TRBJ1-5; 7 bases line up with TRBD1. The CDR3 loop reads CATEEGAHFNQPQHF. In DNA, the CDR3 is TGTGCAACGGAGGAGGGGGCCCATTTTAATCAGCCCCAGCATTTT.